Listed here are 31 T cell receptor beta chains from one sample, sequenced in a study of cytomegalovirus exposure and HLA in healthy donors. Vbeta (60) and Jbeta (13) primers were used in the PCR. This table comes from immunoSEQ multiplex PCR, and its TCRdb copy is limited to in-frame clones, with some not included. This repertoire shows approximately 180,000 clones, about 86% found once; its top ten account for about 2.3%. The sample comprised PBMCs. Every receptor here comes from a woman aged 25 to 45 in good health and CMV-seronegative.

This clone was counted only a few times. V usage is TRBV7-6 and J usage is TRBJ2-3; 10 nucleotides line up with TRBD1. The CDR3 covers 16 residues. After removal of 4 bases from V and 3 bases from J, the junction contained 7 bases not matched to a gene. CDR1 SGHVS and CDR2 FNYEAQ come from the germline V gene. The DNA of the CDR3 is TGTGCCAGCAGCTCAGAGACAGGGGGCGCAACAGATACGCAGTATTTT. Its translation: CASSSETGGATDTQYF. The variable domain in full, with the rest retrieved from reference TRBV7-6 and TRBJ2-3, is GAGVSQSPRYKVTKRGQDVALRCDPISGHVSLYWYRQALGQGPEFLTYFNYEAQQDKSGLPNDRFSAERPEGSISTLTIQRTEQRDSAMYRCASSSETGGATDTQYFGPGTRLTVL.

V usage is TRBV7-9 and J usage is TRBJ1-1, with D hard to call. This CDR3 comprises 12 residues. Germline CDR1 SEHNR, CDR2 FQNEAQ (reference sequence). V lost 8 bases and J lost 2, with 9 bases in between. CDR3 DNA sequence: TGTGCCAGCGACCGGGAAAACACTGAAGCTTTCTTT. As protein: CASDRENTEAFF.

In its sample, this clone was seen once. The chain is built from TRBV5-1 and TRBJ2-1; 8 nucleotides match TRBD1. V lost 4 bases, J lost 0 bases, and 3 bases stayed unmatched. The CDR3 spans 15 residues. The germline gives CDR1 SGHRS, CDR2 YFSETQ. The CDR3, as DNA: TGCGCCAGCAGCATAGACAGGGGCTCCTACAATGAGCAGTTCTTC. Residues: CASSIDRGSYNEQFF.

The chain carries TRBV28 and TRBJ1-4; possible D gene TRBD1, 6 bases. Germline V gives CDR1 MDHEN, CDR2 SYDVKM. Trimming took off 6 bases at V and 8 bases at J, with 13 bases between the two ends. The length of the CDR3 is 13 residues. The CDR3 protein is CASRPGQLEKLFF. CDR3 coding DNA: TGTGCCAGCAGGCCCGGACAGTTGGAAAAACTGTTTTTT.

The V gene is TRBV29-1, the J gene TRBJ2-7; D is perhaps TRBD2 (6 bases). V shed 4 bases and J shed 8 bases, with 15 bases lying between them. Germline V gene sequence: CDR1 SQVTM, CDR2 ANQGSEA. This CDR3 has 12 amino acids. The CDR3: CSVGALEGKQYF. The CDR3 DNA sequence: TGCAGCGTTGGAGCGTTGGAGGGAAAGCAGTACTTC.

Turning to this clone: Sequence at one end of the junction differs from germline and may be a read error. The chain couples TRBV7-9 to TRBJ2-5, with 9 positions matching TRBD1. Germline CDR1 is SEHNR and CDR2 is FQNEAQ (reference sequence). This CDR3 has 15 residues. CDR3 protein: CSSRLQGARGETQYF. The DNA of the CDR3 is TGTTCCAGCAGACTACAGGGGGCCAGGGGAGAGACCCAGTACTTC.

The chain carries TRBV28 and TRBJ1-5; the D gene is possibly TRBD1 (6 bases). This CDR3 has 15 residues. Between the trimmed V and J ends, which lost 0 bases and 3 bases, there was a span of 9 bases. CDR1 and CDR2 (germline): MDHEN, SYDVKM. CDR3 in amino acids: CASSLWSGDNQPQHF. The CDR3, as DNA: TGTGCCAGCAGTTTATGGTCAGGGGACAATCAGCCCCAGCATTTT.

The chain carries TRBV11-2 and TRBJ1-6; D is possibly TRBD1 (5 bases). The CDR3 is 14 residues long. Trimming stripped 3 bases from V and 3 bases from J, with 6 bases between. The germline V gene encodes CDR1 SGHAT and CDR2 FQNNGV. This CDR3 is CASSFGGYNSPLHF. The CDR3 DNA reads as TGTGCCAGCAGCTTCGGGGGCTATAATTCACCCCTCCACTTT.

This clone was picked up a small number of times. This chain uses TRBV11-2 with TRBJ1-1; D is ambiguous. Trimming removed 3 bases at V and 11 bases at J, with 10 bases between. CDR3 length: 11 residues. Germline loops: CDR1 SGHAT, CDR2 FQNNGV. CDR3 nucleotides: TGTGCCAGCAGCTTTGAATCGGAGGCTTTCTTT. It yields the protein CASSFESEAFF.

The gene calls are TRBV6-5 and TRBJ2-2; possible D gene TRBD1, 7 bases. V was trimmed by 2 bases and J by 7 bases, leaving 14 bases between them. This CDR3 has 15 amino acids. CDR1 and CDR2 from the germline V gene are MNHEY and SVGAGI. The CDR3: CASSYEQGRGGELFF. CDR3 bases: TGTGCCAGCAGTTACGAACAGGGGCGGGGCGGGGAGCTGTTTTTT.

J is TRBJ1-5 and V is TRBV18; no definite D call. The V and J ends lost 4 bases and 3 bases respectively, with 13 bases between them. CDR1 and CDR2 from the germline V gene are KGHSH and LQKENI. The CDR3 covers 15 residues. CDR3 DNA: TGTGCCAGCTCACACTCAGGCCTTGACAATCAGCCCCAGCATTTT. Amino acids: CASSHSGLDNQPQHF.

This sequence joins TRBV9 and TRBJ2-1; 7 bases agree with TRBD2. V lost 0 bases to trimming and J lost 5 bases; unmatched junction nucleotides: 11. The germline V gene encodes CDR1 SGDLS and CDR2 YYNGEE. This CDR3 comprises 17 residues. CDR3 in DNA: TGTGCCAGCAGCGTAGCTGGGAGGGTCGCGGGTCACAATGAGCAGTTCTTC. Amino acids: CASSVAGRVAGHNEQFF.

CDR3 nucleotides: TGTGCCAGCAGCCCCCGGTTAGCGCTCAAAAACATTCAGTACTTC. Its protein product is CASSPRLALKNIQYF. This sequence joins TRBV6-5 and TRBJ2-4, with D possibly being TRBD2 (5 bases). Per germline, CDR1 MNHEY and CDR2 SVGAGI. Deletions cut 6 bases from V and 3 bases from J, with 15 bases between. CDR3 length: 15 residues.

The chain joins TRBV11-2 to TRBJ2-4, with 10 positions matching TRBD2. Looked up from germline, CDR1 is SGHAT and CDR2 is FQNNGV. The J segment lost 12 bases and the V segment lost 1 base, leaving 15 bases of the junction unmatched. The length of the CDR3 is 17 residues. In DNA, the CDR3 is TGTGCCAGCAGCTTAGCCTGGTCCAGCGGGGGGGTTGACAGTCAGTACTTC. Protein product: CASSLAWSSGGVDSQYF.

The chain joins TRBV2 to TRBJ2-7; D is perhaps TRBD2 (6 bases). The V gene lost 3 bases and the J gene lost 0 bases, with 12 bases spanning the gap. The CDR3 loop spans 15 amino acids. Germline values: CDR1 SNHLY, CDR2 FYNNEI. The CDR3, as DNA: TGTGCCAGCAGTGAGTGGGACTCCAGCTCCTACGAGCAGTACTTC. Encoded protein: CASSEWDSSSYEQYF.

This clone was seen a handful of times. This sequence joins TRBV6-5 and TRBJ1-2; D unclear. The CDR3 contains 12 residues. V dropped 2 bases and J dropped 6 bases, with 7 bases sitting between them. Looked up from germline, CDR1 is MNHEY and CDR2 is SVGAGI. This chain's CDR3 is CASSYAGNGYTF. The CDR3 nucleotides read TGTGCCAGCAGTTACGCGGGGAATGGCTACACCTTC.

This rearrangement joins TRBV9 to TRBJ1-2; 10 bases are shared with TRBD1. Germline assignment: CDR1 SGDLS and CDR2 YYNGEE. The trim removed 3 bases at V and 3 bases at J, leaving 5 bases unmatched. The CDR3 runs to 15 residues. In DNA form, the CDR3 reads TGTGCCAGCAGCGCCGGGACAGGGGACTACTATGGCTACACCTTC. Translated, it gives CASSAGTGDYYGYTF.

This sequence joins TRBV5-5 and TRBJ1-6; D may be TRBD1 (5 bases). This CDR3 is built from 14 residues. Germline V gene lookup returns CDR1 SGHKS and CDR2 YYEKEE (reference sequence). V dropped 4 bases and J dropped 8 bases, with 13 bases sitting between them. CDR3 sequence: CASSGGVSDSPLHF. The CDR3 nucleotides are TGTGCCAGCAGCGGGGGGGTATCGGATTCACCCCTCCACTTT.

The table lists this clone with a count of one. The genes are TRBV28 and TRBJ1-2, with D hard to call. V shed 3 bases and J shed 6 bases, with 11 bases lying between them. The CDR3 loop spans 13 amino acids. Germline V CDR1 and CDR2: MDHEN, SYDVKM. The CDR3 sequence is CASSFYRGNGYTF. CDR3 DNA sequence: TGTGCCAGCAGTTTCTACCGGGGTAATGGCTACACCTTC.

The chain couples TRBV27 to TRBJ2-4; a weak D match, TRBD1 (5 bases). CDR1 is MNHEY, CDR2 SMNVEV, per germline (reference sequence). Trimming cost V 4 bases and J 0 bases, with 13 bases left between them. This CDR3 region has 16 residues. CDR3 sequence (DNA): TGTGCCAGCAGTTCCACAGGCATACTAGCCAAAAACATTCAGTACTTC. Its protein product is CASSSTGILAKNIQYF.

CDR3 loop: CASTAATIANQPQHF. CDR3 nucleotides: TGTGCCAGCACGGCAGCTACTATAGCCAATCAGCCCCAGCATTTT. The chain combines TRBV6-1 with TRBJ1-5; no clear D gene. Germline V gene lookup returns CDR1 MNHNS and CDR2 SASEGT. The CDR3 is 15 residues long. Trimming cost V 7 bases and J 3 bases, with 16 bases left between them.

The J gene is TRBJ2-1, the V gene TRBV11-2; a possible D gene is TRBD1 (6 bases). Germline CDR1 is SGHAT and CDR2 is FQNNGV. The V gene lost 5 bases and the J gene lost 6 bases, with 26 bases spanning the gap. The CDR3 is 18 amino acids. CDR3 region: CASSPAASFGDIGNEQFF. The CDR3 region has the DNA TGTGCCAGCAGCCCAGCAGCTTCTTTCGGGGACATCGGCAATGAGCAGTTCTTC.

The rearrangement links TRBV30 to TRBJ2-5; tentative D call: TRBD1 (5 bases). V was cut by 0 bases and J by 2 bases, with 10 bases left in between. Germline CDR1 GTSNPN, CDR2 SVGIG (reference sequence). This CDR3 contains 14 residues. DNA for the CDR3: TGTGCCTGGAGTGTATCAGGGTCGCAAGAGACCCAGTACTTC. Its translation: CAWSVSGSQETQYF. Looking up the rest from reference TRBV30 and TRBJ2-5 gives the full variable domain: SQTIHQWPATLVQPVGSPLSLECTVEGTSNPNLYWYRQAAGRGLQLLFYSVGIGQISSEVPQNLSASRPQDRQFILSSKKLLLSDSGFYLCAWSVSGSQETQYFGPGTRLLVL.

The chain joins TRBV10-3 to TRBJ1-3; TRBD1 is a possible D gene (5 bases). V gave up 4 bases and J gave up 0 bases, with 16 bases separating them. Germline-derived CDR1 and CDR2 are ENHRY and SYGVKD. This CDR3 comprises 17 residues. The CDR3 bases are TGTGCCATCAGTGGTCCCCGTAGGGGTACCTCTGGAAACACCATATATTTT. Protein sequence: CAISGPRRGTSGNTIYF.

The V gene is TRBV7-6, the J gene TRBJ2-1; D is possibly TRBD2 (7 bases). The CDR3 consists of 15 residues. The germline CDR1 and CDR2 sequences are SGHVS and FNYEAQ. Trimming took 5 bases from V and 8 from J, leaving 19 bases between them. The CDR3 reads CASSRNGGRVDEQFF. The CDR3 DNA sequence: TGTGCCAGCAGCCGAAACGGGGGGCGCGTCGATGAGCAGTTCTTC. The full variable domain, with the rest looked up from reference TRBV7-6 and TRBJ2-1, is GAGVSQSPRYKVTKRGQDVALRCDPISGHVSLYWYRQALGQGPEFLTYFNYEAQQDKSGLPNDRFSAERPEGSISTLTIQRTEQRDSAMYRCASSRNGGRVDEQFFGPGTRLTVL.

This chain links TRBV4-1 with TRBJ2-1; D is unresolved. The ends were cut back, 0 bases at V and 5 bases at J, with 2 bases in the middle. The germline CDR1 and CDR2 sequences are MGHRA and YSYEKL. This CDR3 is 12 amino acids long. The CDR3 DNA reads TGCGCCAGCAGCCAAGATAACAATGAGCAGTTCTTC. Translation: CASSQDNNEQFF.

The chain has TRBV29-1 and TRBJ2-7; possibly TRBD1 for D (5 bases). Germline V CDR1 and CDR2: SQVTM, ANQGSEA. CDR3 length: 14 residues. Deletions cut 6 bases from V and 6 bases from J, with 21 bases between. The CDR3 protein is CSVALGIMQGEQYF. In nucleotides, the CDR3 is TGCAGCGTCGCCTTGGGGATTATGCAGGGCGAGCAGTACTTC.

This clone was counted a single time. This chain joins TRBV4-3 and TRBJ2-2; D perhaps matches TRBD1 (6 bases). The germline CDR1 and CDR2 sequences are LGHNA and YSLEER. The CDR3 is 16 amino acids. Trimming removed 4 bases at V and 3 bases at J, with 15 bases between. This chain's CDR3 is CASSLNGRGDTGELFF. The CDR3, as DNA: TGCGCCAGCAGCCTAAATGGCAGGGGTGACACCGGGGAGCTGTTTTTT.

The chain joins TRBV5-1 to TRBJ1-4; tentative D call: TRBD1 (5 bases). Trimming removed 0 bases from V and 7 bases from J, with 10 bases in between. The CDR3 length is 14 residues. Germline lookup yields CDR1 SGHRS and CDR2 YFSETQ. CDR3 DNA sequence: TGCGCCAGCAGCTTGGACAGGCCGGGTGAAAAACTGTTTTTT. Translating it yields CASSLDRPGEKLFF.

This clone was counted between two and nine times. V gene TRBV5-6 combines with J gene TRBJ1-4, with D unclear. Trimming shortened V by 0 bases and J by 3 bases, and 6 bases separated the two germline ends. CDR1 and CDR2 (germline): SGHDT, YYEEEE. CDR3 length equals 14 residues. The CDR3 bases are TGTGCCAGCAGCTTGGGCCAGTCTAATGAAAAACTGTTTTTT. Its protein product is CASSLGQSNEKLFF. The full variable domain, completed using reference TRBV5-6 and TRBJ1-4, is DAGVTQSPTHLIKTRGQQVTLRCSPKSGHDTVSWYQQALGQGPQFIFQYYEEEERQRGNFPDRFSGHQFPNYSSELNVNALLLGDSALYLCASSLGQSNEKLFFGSGTQLSVL.

This chain connects TRBV6-6 to TRBJ2-7; D may be TRBD1 (5 bases). The CDR3 consists of 15 residues. Trimming removed 2 bases at V and 2 bases at J, with 13 bases between. CDR1 MNHNY and CDR2 SVGAGI come from the germline V gene (reference sequence). The DNA of the CDR3 is TGTGCCAGCAGTTACCAGGGTCAGGGTACCTACGAGCAGTACTTC. This sequence encodes CASSYQGQGTYEQYF.